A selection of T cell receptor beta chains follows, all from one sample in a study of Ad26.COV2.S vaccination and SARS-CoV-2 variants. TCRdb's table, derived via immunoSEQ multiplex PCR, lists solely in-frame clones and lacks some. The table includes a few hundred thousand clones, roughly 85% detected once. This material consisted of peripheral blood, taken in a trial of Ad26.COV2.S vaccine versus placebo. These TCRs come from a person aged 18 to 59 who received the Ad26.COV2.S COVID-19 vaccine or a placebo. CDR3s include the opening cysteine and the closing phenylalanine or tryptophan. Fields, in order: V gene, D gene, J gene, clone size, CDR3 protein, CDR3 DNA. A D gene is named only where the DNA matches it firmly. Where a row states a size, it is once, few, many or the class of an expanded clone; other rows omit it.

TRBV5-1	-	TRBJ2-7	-	CASSPQLGYEQYF	TGCGCCAGCAGCCCTCAACTTGGGTACGAGCAGTACTTC
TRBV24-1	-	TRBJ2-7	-	CATARGAQNEQYF	TGTGCCACCGCCCGGGGGGCGCAGAACGAGCAGTACTTC
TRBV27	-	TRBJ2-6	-	CASSFMGPSEANVLTF	TGTGCCAGCAGTTTTATGGGTCCGAGTGAGGCCAACGTCCTGACTTTC
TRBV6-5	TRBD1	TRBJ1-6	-	CASRDPGQGRSPLHF	TGTGCCAGCAGAGACCCGGGACAGGGAAGATCACCCCTCCACTTT
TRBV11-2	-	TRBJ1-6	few	CASSWEQVNSPLHF	TGTGCCAGCAGCTGGGAGCAGGTTAATTCACCCCTCCACTTT
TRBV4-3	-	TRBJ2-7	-	CASSQDGRAYEQYF	TGCGCCAGCAGCCAAGATGGAAGGGCCTACGAGCAGTACTTC
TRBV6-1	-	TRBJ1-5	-	CASSEARAYQPQHF	TGTGCCAGCAGTGAAGCCCGTGCCTATCAGCCCCAGCATTTT
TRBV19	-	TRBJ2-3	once	CASTPDSYTDTQYF	TGTGCCAGTACCCCGGACAGTTACACAGATACGCAGTATTTT
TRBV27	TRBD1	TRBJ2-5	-	CASSVGTGETQYF	TGTGCCAGCAGTGTCGGGACAGGAGAGACCCAGTACTTC
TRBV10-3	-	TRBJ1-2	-	CAISGGGANYGYTF	TGTGCCATCAGTGGAGGAGGGGCTAACTATGGCTACACCTTC
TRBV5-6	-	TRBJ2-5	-	CASSLNGGGETQYF	TGTGCCAGCAGCTTAAACGGGGGCGGGGAGACCCAGTACTTC
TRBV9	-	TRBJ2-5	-	CASSVGLAKETQYF	TGTGCCAGCAGCGTAGGGCTAGCAAAGGAGACCCAGTACTTC
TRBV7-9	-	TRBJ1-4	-	CASSLGQAQREKLFF	TGTGCCAGCAGCTTAGGACAGGCCCAACGTGAAAAACTGTTTTTT
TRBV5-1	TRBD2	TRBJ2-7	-	CASSPESGGSSYEQYF	TGCGCCAGCAGCCCAGAAAGCGGGGGGAGCTCCTACGAGCAGTACTTC
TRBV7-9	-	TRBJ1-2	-	CASSLNIRGYTF	TGTGCCAGCAGCTTAAATATCCGTGGCTACACCTTC
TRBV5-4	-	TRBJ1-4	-	CASSSRTGSNEKLFF	TGTGCCAGCAGCTCCCGGACGGGCTCAAATGAAAAACTGTTTTTT
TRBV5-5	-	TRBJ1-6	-	CASSLGLTSPLHF	TGTGCCAGCAGCTTGGGACTAACTTCACCCCTCCACTTT
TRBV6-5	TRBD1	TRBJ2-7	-	CASSLGFGQGLYEQYF	TGTGCCAGCAGTTTAGGATTTGGACAGGGGTTATACGAGCAGTACTTC
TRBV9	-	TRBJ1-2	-	CASSVAATNYGYTF	TGTGCCAGCAGCGTAGCGGCTACGAACTATGGCTACACCTTC
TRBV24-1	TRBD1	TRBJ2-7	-	CATSDPGQGTYEQYF	TGTGCCACCAGTGACCCGGGACAGGGAACCTACGAGCAGTACTTC
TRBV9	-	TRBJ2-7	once	CASSPRVQPGEQYF	TGTGCCAGCAGCCCGAGGGTCCAACCGGGGGAGCAGTACTTC
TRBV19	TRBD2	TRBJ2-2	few	CASSIHSGGSHGELFF	TGTGCCAGTAGTATACATAGCGGGGGGTCCCACGGGGAGCTGTTTTTT
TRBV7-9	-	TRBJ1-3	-	CASSPRGVSGNTIYF	TGTGCCAGCAGCCCGCGGGGGGTCTCTGGAAACACCATATATTTT
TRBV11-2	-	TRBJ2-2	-	CASSPPGGGTGELFF	TGTGCCAGCAGCCCCCCGGGGGGCGGCACCGGGGAGCTGTTTTTT
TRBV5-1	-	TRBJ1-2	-	CASSLGVQTLGYTF	TGCGCCAGCAGCTTGGGGGTCCAAACGTTAGGCTACACCTTC
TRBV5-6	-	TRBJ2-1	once	CASSWRTGYNEQFF	TGTGCCAGCAGCTGGCGGACGGGGTACAATGAGCAGTTCTTC
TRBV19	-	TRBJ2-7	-	CASSIAGSGEQYF	TGTGCCAGTAGTATAGCGGGTTCCGGCGAGCAGTACTTC
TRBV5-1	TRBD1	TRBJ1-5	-	CASSLQGAGQPQHF	TGCGCCAGCAGCTTGCAGGGGGCTGGCCAGCCCCAGCATTTT
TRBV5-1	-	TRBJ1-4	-	CASSLWTDHEKLFF	TGCGCCAGCAGCTTATGGACGGACCATGAGAAACTGTTTTTT
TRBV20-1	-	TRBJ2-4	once	CSALTQNIQYF	TGCAGTGCTTTGACCCAAAACATTCAGTACTTC
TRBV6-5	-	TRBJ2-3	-	CASSYSVREDTDTQYF	TGTGCCAGCAGTTACTCTGTCCGCGAAGACACAGATACGCAGTATTTT
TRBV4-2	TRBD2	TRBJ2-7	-	CASTRGLAGSYEQYF	TGTGCCAGCACGAGGGGACTAGCGGGATCCTACGAGCAGTACTTC
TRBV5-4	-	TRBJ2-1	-	CASSLRLYNEQFF	TGTGCCAGCAGCTTGCGGCTTTACAATGAGCAGTTCTTC
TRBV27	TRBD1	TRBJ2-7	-	CASRADRGWPYEQYF	TGTGCCAGCAGGGCTGACAGGGGTTGGCCCTACGAGCAGTACTTC
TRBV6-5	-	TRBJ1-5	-	CASSAPRVGQPQHF	TGTGCCAGCAGCGCGCCTCGGGTCGGTCAGCCCCAGCATTTT
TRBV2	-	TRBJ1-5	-	CASALQGLSNQPQHF	TGTGCCAGCGCCCTACAGGGATTAAGCAATCAGCCCCAGCATTTT
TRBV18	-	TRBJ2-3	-	CASSPAAPYGTDTQYF	TGTGCCAGCTCACCCGCCGCCCCCTACGGCACAGATACGCAGTATTTT
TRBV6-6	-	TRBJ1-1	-	CASSYPLGVNTEAFF	TGTGCCAGCAGTTACCCCCTTGGGGTGAACACTGAAGCTTTCTTT
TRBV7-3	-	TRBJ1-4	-	CASSLKVRLGCEKLFF	TGTGCCAGCAGCTTAAAAGTTAGGCTGGGATGCGAAAAACTGTTTTTT
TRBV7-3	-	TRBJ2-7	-	CASSPGTPSNEQYF	TGTGCCAGCAGCCCCGGGACTCCGTCTAATGAGCAGTACTTC
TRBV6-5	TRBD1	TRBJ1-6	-	CASSLPGQGNSPLHF	TGTGCCAGCAGTTTGCCGGGACAGGGTAATTCACCCCTCCACTTT
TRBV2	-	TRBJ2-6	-	CASSPPGQPFSGANVLTF	TGTGCCAGCAGCCCCCCCGGACAGCCATTCTCTGGGGCCAACGTCCTGACTTTC
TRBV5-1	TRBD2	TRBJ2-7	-	CASSLVPSGSEQYF	TGCGCCAGCAGCTTGGTCCCTAGCGGGTCCGAGCAGTACTTC
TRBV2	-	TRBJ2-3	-	CASKSGRSTDTQYF	TGTGCCAGCAAGTCTGGACGGAGCACAGATACGCAGTATTTT
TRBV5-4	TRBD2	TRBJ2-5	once	CASSGEGGLAGQETQYF	TGTGCCAGCAGCGGGGAGGGCGGGTTGGCAGGTCAAGAGACCCAGTACTTC
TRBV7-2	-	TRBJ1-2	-	CASSLKGKGIGGYTF	TGTGCCAGCAGCTTAAAGGGAAAGGGTATAGGTGGCTACACCTTC
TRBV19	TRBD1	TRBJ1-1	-	CASSWQGDTEAFF	TGTGCCAGTAGTTGGCAGGGGGACACTGAAGCTTTCTTT
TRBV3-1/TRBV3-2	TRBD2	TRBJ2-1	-	CASTRTSDYNEQFF	TGTGCCAGCACCAGGACTAGCGATTACAATGAGCAGTTCTTC
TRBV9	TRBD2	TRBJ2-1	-	CASSGSGTSGRNEQFF	TGTGCCAGCAGCGGCTCCGGGACTAGCGGGAGAAATGAGCAGTTCTTC
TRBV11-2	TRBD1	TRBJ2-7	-	CASSQFPLGRGSYEQYF	TGTGCCAGCAGCCAATTCCCTCTCGGCAGGGGGTCTTACGAGCAGTACTTC
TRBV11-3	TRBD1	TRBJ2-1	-	CASSPGGAGVTNNEQFF	TGTGCCAGCAGCCCAGGGGGAGCAGGGGTTACGAACAATGAGCAGTTCTTC
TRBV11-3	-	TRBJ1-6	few	CASSTYNSPLHF	TGTGCCAGCAGCACCTATAATTCACCCCTCCACTTT
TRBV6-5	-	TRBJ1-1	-	CASSYSREKAFF	TGTGCCAGCAGTTACTCGAGGGAGAAAGCTTTCTTT
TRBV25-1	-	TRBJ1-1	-	CASSEWGVLGTEAFF	TGTGCCAGCAGTGAATGGGGGGTTTTAGGGACTGAAGCTTTCTTT
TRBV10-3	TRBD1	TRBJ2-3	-	CAISESIGTGASTDTQYF	TGTGCCATCAGTGAGTCGATAGGGACAGGGGCCAGCACAGATACGCAGTATTTT
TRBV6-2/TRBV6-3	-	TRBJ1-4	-	CASSYYKPGDEKLFF	TGTGCCAGCAGTTACTACAAACCTGGTGATGAAAAACTGTTTTTT
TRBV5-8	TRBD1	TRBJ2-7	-	CASSSYRGAYEQYF	TGTGCCAGCAGCTCTTACAGGGGAGCCTACGAGCAGTACTTC
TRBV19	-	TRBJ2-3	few	CASSMVQGGDTQYF	TGTGCCAGTAGTATGGTACAGGGAGGAGATACGCAGTATTTT
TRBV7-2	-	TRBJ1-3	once	CASSFGGPGKNTIYF	TGTGCCAGCAGTTTCGGGGGCCCAGGGAAGAACACCATATATTTT